Each of the 17 T cell receptor beta chains below was sequenced from the same sample in a study of cytotoxic CD8 clonotypes in ibrutinib-treated CLL. Clones were sequenced by immunoSEQ multiplex PCR, and TCRdb holds only the in-frame ones, with some missing. The table shows about 130,000 clones, with around three quarters occurring only once. The source material was PBMCs, sampled after 12 months of ibrutinib treatment. These receptors came from a human donor with chronic lymphocytic leukemia.

A few counts support this clone. The rearrangement uses TRBV27 and TRBJ2-5; D is undetermined. Trimming took 2 bases from V and 5 from J, leaving 6 bases between them. The germline V gene encodes CDR1 MNHEY and CDR2 SMNVEV (reference sequence). This CDR3 contains 12 residues. The CDR3 reads CASSLLLETQYF. CDR3 coding DNA: TGTGCCAGCAGTTTACTTTTGGAGACCCAGTACTTC.

The chain couples TRBV11-2 to TRBJ2-7, with no clear D. V lost 2 bases, J lost 4 bases, and 6 bases lay in between. CDR3 length: 12 residues. Germline CDR1 and CDR2: SGHAT and FQNNGV. CDR3 bases: TGTGCCAGCAGCTTAACCCGTTACGAGCAGTACTTC. Translated, it gives CASSLTRYEQYF. The full variable domain, with the rest looked up from reference TRBV11-2 and TRBJ2-7, is EAGVAQSPRYKIIEKRQSVAFWCNPISGHATLYWYQQILGQGPKLLIQFQNNGVVDDSQLPKDRFSAERLKGVDSTLKIQPAKLEDSAVYLCASSLTRYEQYFGPGTRLTVT.

The V call is TRBV27, the J call TRBJ1-1; 8 positions agree with TRBD1. The J segment lost 0 bases and the V segment lost 4 bases, leaving 4 bases of the junction unmatched. Germline V gene data show CDR1 as MNHEY and CDR2 as SMNVEV (reference sequence). This CDR3 has 15 amino acids. In DNA, the CDR3 is TGTGCCAGCAGTTCTCGACAGGGGATGAACACTGAAGCTTTCTTT. Its translation: CASSSRQGMNTEAFF.

Only one count was recorded for this clone. The chain has TRBV4-2 and TRBJ2-3; 10 bases agree with TRBD2. The CDR3 sequence is 17 residues long. Germline V CDR1 and CDR2: LGHNA, YNFKEQ. V trimming: 1 base; J trimming: 4 bases; junction bases outside the gene matches: 8. The CDR3: CASSQVGIAGGPDTQYF. DNA of the CDR3: TGTGCCAGCAGCCAAGTTGGAATAGCGGGAGGACCAGATACGCAGTATTTT.

This chain uses TRBV19 with TRBJ1-4; D gene unclear. This CDR3 has 15 residues. The germline V gene has CDR1 LNHDA and CDR2 SQIVND (reference sequence). V was shortened by 4 bases and J by 8 bases, with 17 bases between the two germline ends. The CDR3, as DNA: TGTGCCAGTAGTAAACAGAGCTCTAGGCTGGAAAAACTGTTTTTT. Its protein is CASSKQSSRLEKLFF.

V gene TRBV11-2 combines with J gene TRBJ2-5, with TRBD2 as a possible D gene (6 bases). CDR1 and CDR2 from the germline V gene are SGHAT and FQNNGV. V was pared by 5 bases and J by 2 bases, with 18 bases between. The CDR3 contains 16 residues. CDR3 amino acids: CASSVGGGFNQETQYF. CDR3 DNA: TGTGCCAGCAGCGTAGGTGGGGGGTTCAATCAAGAGACCCAGTACTTC.

The J gene is TRBJ2-3, the V gene TRBV7-8; 13 positions agree with TRBD2. CDR1 is SGHVS, CDR2 FQNEAQ, per germline. Trimming cost V 5 bases and J 3 bases; bases outside gene matches: 2. The CDR3 extends over 15 amino acids. The CDR3 loop reads CASSRTSGSTDTQYF. The CDR3 DNA sequence: TGTGCCAGCAGCAGGACTAGCGGGAGTACAGATACGCAGTATTTT.

The rearrangement uses TRBV5-1 and TRBJ2-5; the D gene is possibly TRBD2 (6 bases). Germline V lookup: CDR1 SGHRS, CDR2 YFSETQ. The CDR3 is made up of 18 amino acids. V dropped 0 bases and J dropped 2 bases, with 20 bases sitting between them. The CDR3 nucleotides are TGCGCCAGCAGCTTGGGTTCAAGTTCAGGCGGGGCTCAAGAGACCCAGTACTTC. Its protein product is CASSLGSSSGGAQETQYF.

The chain carries TRBV7-2 and TRBJ2-3; no definite D call. This CDR3 is 12 amino acids long. Trimming left V 5 bases short and J 2 bases short, with 5 bases between. In germline, CDR1 is SGHTA, CDR2 FQGNSA. The CDR3 sequence: CASSSFTDTQYF. The CDR3 DNA sequence: TGTGCCAGCAGCAGCTTCACAGATACGCAGTATTTT. The whole variable domain, remainder taken from reference TRBV7-2 and TRBJ2-3, is GAGVSQSPSNKVTEKGKDVELRCDPISGHTALYWYRQSLGQGLEFLIYFQGNSAPDKSGLPSDRFSAERTGGSVSTLTIQRTQQEDSAVYLCASSSFTDTQYFGPGTRLTVL.

In DNA, the CDR3 is TGTGCCAGCAGCAGAGACGGACTAGCGGGAGTCACAGATACGCAGTATTTT. Its protein product is CASSRDGLAGVTDTQYF. The chain joins TRBV5-4 to TRBJ2-3; 13 bases agree with TRBD2. Germline CDR1 and CDR2: SGHNT and YYREEE (reference sequence). The CDR3 loop spans 17 amino acids. The ends lost 4 bases at V and 2 bases at J; junction bases unmatched: 7.

V gene TRBV6-5 combines with J gene TRBJ2-7, with TRBD2 identical over 10 bases. The V and J ends lost 8 bases and 0 bases, in that order; junction bases with no gene match: 7. CDR1 is MNHEY and CDR2 is SVGAGI in the germline V gene. The CDR3 sequence is 15 residues long. In DNA, the CDR3 is TGTGCCAGCTCGCTTAAGCGGGAGGGCTCCTACGAGCAGTACTTC. Its translation is CASSLKREGSYEQYF.

V usage is TRBV7-2 and J usage is TRBJ2-7; D is perhaps TRBD1 (5 bases). Germline-derived CDR1 and CDR2 are SGHTA and FQGNSA. CDR3 length: 16 amino acids. The germline V and J ends were trimmed by 1 base and 0 bases, with 13 bases remaining between them. CDR3: CASSLGQTMSSYEQYF. The DNA of the CDR3 is TGTGCCAGCAGCTTAGGACAGACAATGAGCTCCTACGAGCAGTACTTC.

The chain has TRBV5-8 and TRBJ2-3; D assignment may be TRBD1 or TRBD2 (5 bases each). Per germline, CDR1 SGHTS and CDR2 YDEGEE. The CDR3 sequence is 14 residues long. V was shortened by 3 bases and J by 6 bases, with 14 bases between the two germline ends. The CDR3 nucleotides read TGTGCCAGCAGCTCGTGGGGGTATGTGGATACGCAGTATTTT. Its protein product is CASSSWGYVDTQYF.

The rearrangement joins TRBV4-1 to TRBJ2-1; 7 nucleotides align to TRBD2. V shed 2 bases, J shed 4 bases, and the junction held 5 bases outside the gene matches. The CDR3 has 15 amino acids. The germline V gene has CDR1 MGHRA and CDR2 YSYEKL. The CDR3 reads CASSQSRLAYNEQFF. CDR3 nucleotide sequence: TGCGCCAGCAGCCAATCGCGACTAGCTTACAATGAGCAGTTCTTC.

The genes are TRBV14 and TRBJ2-7; D not resolved. The germline V and J ends were trimmed by 2 bases and 3 bases, with 14 bases remaining between them. Germline assignment: CDR1 SGHDN and CDR2 FVKESK. This CDR3 spans 15 amino acids. The CDR3 protein is CASSQTNHPNYEQYF. The CDR3 region has the DNA TGTGCCAGCAGCCAAACGAACCATCCAAACTACGAGCAGTACTTC. Full variable domain (remainder filled in from reference TRBV14 and TRBJ2-7): EAGVTQFPSHSVIEKGQTVTLRCDPISGHDNLYWYRRVMGKEIKFLLHFVKESKQDESGMPNNRFLAERTGGTYSTLKVQPAELEDSGVYFCASSQTNHPNYEQYFGPGTRLTVT.

The chain is built from TRBV6-6 and TRBJ2-2; 8 bases are a match to TRBD1. Germline CDR1 is MNHNY and CDR2 is SVGAGI (reference sequence). The CDR3 has 15 amino acids. The ends lost 6 bases at V and 6 bases at J; junction bases unmatched: 9. The CDR3: CASSLGQDGSGELFF. The CDR3 region has the DNA TGTGCCAGCAGCCTGGGACAGGATGGGTCCGGGGAGCTGTTTTTT.

This chain's CDR3 is CASSVVTGSLFHGYTF. CDR3 bases: TGTGCCAGCAGCGTAGTGACAGGGTCCCTCTTTCATGGCTACACCTTC. The J gene is TRBJ1-2, the V gene TRBV9, with 7 bases matching TRBD1. CDR1 SGDLS and CDR2 YYNGEE come from the germline V gene. The J segment lost 6 bases and the V segment lost 0 bases, leaving 11 bases of the junction unmatched. The CDR3 runs to 16 residues.